This T cell receptor beta chain was found in a study of blood T cell repertoires in COVID-19. TCRdb keeps only in-frame clones here, not all; method: immunoSEQ multiplex PCR. This sample has tens of thousands of clones, with roughly 90% found just once. CDR3 length: 13 amino acids. V was trimmed by 3 bases and J by 5 bases, leaving 8 bases between them. Germline CDR1 LNHDA, CDR2 SQIVND (reference sequence). V and J are TRBV19 and TRBJ2-1; D possibly corresponds to TRBD1 (6 bases). This sequence was found in a man aged 50-59 years with active COVID-19. Sequencing input: peripheral blood. CDR3 coding DNA: TGTGCCAGTAGTATTTGGGGGCACAATGAGCAGTTCTTC. It is translated as CASSIWGHNEQFF. The whole variable domain, filled in from reference TRBV19 and TRBJ2-1, reads DGGITQSPKYLFRKEGQNVTLSCEQNLNHDAMYWYRQDPGQGLRLIYYSQIVNDFQKGDIAEGYSVSREKKESFPLTVTSAQKNPTAFYLCASSIWGHNEQFFGPGTRLTVL.